Listed below are T cell receptor beta chains from one sample, sequenced in a study of cytomegalovirus exposure and HLA in healthy donors. Using immunoSEQ multiplex PCR, the repertoire was profiled, and TCRdb retains in-frame clones only, with some absent. Among 150,000 to 200,000 clones listed, about 78% were seen once. The source material was PBMCs. Receptors were obtained from a male donor in good health and CMV-seronegative. CDR3s include the opening cysteine and the closing phenylalanine or tryptophan. The D gene is left open where the match is weak. Some rows have no size entry. The others give once, few or many, or a class for an expanded clone.

J,V,D,size,CDR3,DNA
TRBJ1-5,TRBV10-3,TRBD1,-,CAIRQGNQPQHF,TGTGCCATAAGACAGGGAAATCAGCCCCAGCATTTT
TRBJ1-2,TRBV27,TRBD1,-,CASSLRLQGAGDGYTF,TGTGCCAGCAGTTTAAGGCTACAGGGGGCGGGGGATGGCTACACCTTC
TRBJ1-4,TRBV5-1,-,-,CASSFEGLGEKLFF,TGCGCCAGCAGCTTTGAGGGCTTGGGCGAAAAACTGTTTTTT
TRBJ2-1,TRBV7-9,TRBD1,-,CASSLGGTGKNGEQFF,TGTGCCAGCAGCTTAGGAGGGACAGGGAAGAATGGTGAGCAGTTCTTC
TRBJ1-2,TRBV5-1,TRBD1,-,CASSLGGQYPGYTF,TGCGCCAGCAGCTTGGGGGGACAGTACCCTGGCTACACCTTC
TRBJ2-1,TRBV7-9,-,-,CASSSGVQRYNEQFF,TGTGCCAGCAGCTCCGGTGTGCAGCGATACAATGAGCAGTTCTTC
TRBJ2-1,TRBV11-2,-,-,CASSPDSRGQFF,TGTGCCAGCAGCCCCGACTCCCGCGGACAGTTCTTC
TRBJ2-7,TRBV9,TRBD1,-,CASSLIDGGQGLGEQYF,TGTGCCAGCAGCCTCATTGACGGGGGACAGGGGTTAGGGGAGCAGTACTTC
TRBJ1-1,TRBV20-1,-,-,CSVTGNTEAFF,TGCAGTGTGACAGGGAACACTGAAGCTTTCTTT
TRBJ1-1,TRBV14,-,-,CASSQGGGVRNTEAFF,TGTGCCAGCAGCCAAGGAGGGGGGGTGAGGAACACTGAAGCTTTCTTT
TRBJ2-2,TRBV7-8,TRBD1,-,CASSLGDRDTGELFF,TGTGCCAGCAGCTTAGGGGACAGAGACACCGGGGAGCTGTTTTTT
TRBJ2-5,TRBV7-2,TRBD2,-,CASSLTGAGGPWETQYF,TGTGCCAGCAGCTTAACGGGAGCGGGAGGGCCATGGGAGACCCAGTACTTC
TRBJ2-7,TRBV19,-,few,CASSERFPYEQYF,TGTGCCAGTAGTGAGAGATTCCCTTACGAGCAGTACTTC
TRBJ2-2,TRBV28,TRBD2,-,CASSQGSGEGTGELFF,TGTGCCAGCAGCCAAGGGTCCGGGGAGGGGACCGGGGAGCTGTTTTTT
TRBJ2-7,TRBV5-1,TRBD1,-,CASSLPTGGYEQYF,TGCGCCAGCAGCTTGCCGACAGGGGGCTACGAGCAGTACTTC
TRBJ2-2,TRBV7-2,TRBD1,-,CASSFPGGRSGELFF,TGTGCCAGCAGCTTTCCAGGGGGTAGATCCGGGGAGCTGTTTTTT
TRBJ1-2,TRBV7-9,-,-,CASTRGPGYTF,TGTGCCAGCACCAGGGGCCCTGGCTACACCTTC
TRBJ2-1,TRBV5-4,-,once,CASSPASANEQFF,TGTGCCAGCAGCCCAGCGAGTGCCAATGAGCAGTTCTTC
TRBJ2-3,TRBV5-1,TRBD1,-,CASSTDRAGTDTQYF,TGCGCCAGCAGCACGGACAGGGCCGGCACAGATACGCAGTATTTT
TRBJ2-1,TRBV7-2,-,-,CASSPFFAGGNEQFF,TGTGCCAGCAGCCCGTTTTTTGCAGGGGGGAATGAGCAGTTCTTC
TRBJ2-3,TRBV28,TRBD2,-,CASSFSPSGRQVDTQYF,TGTGCCAGCAGTTTTTCCCCTAGCGGGAGACAAGTAGATACGCAGTATTTT
TRBJ1-5,TRBV7-2,-,-,CASSLEGLNQPQHF,TGTGCCAGCAGCCTTGAGGGCCTTAATCAGCCCCAGCATTTT